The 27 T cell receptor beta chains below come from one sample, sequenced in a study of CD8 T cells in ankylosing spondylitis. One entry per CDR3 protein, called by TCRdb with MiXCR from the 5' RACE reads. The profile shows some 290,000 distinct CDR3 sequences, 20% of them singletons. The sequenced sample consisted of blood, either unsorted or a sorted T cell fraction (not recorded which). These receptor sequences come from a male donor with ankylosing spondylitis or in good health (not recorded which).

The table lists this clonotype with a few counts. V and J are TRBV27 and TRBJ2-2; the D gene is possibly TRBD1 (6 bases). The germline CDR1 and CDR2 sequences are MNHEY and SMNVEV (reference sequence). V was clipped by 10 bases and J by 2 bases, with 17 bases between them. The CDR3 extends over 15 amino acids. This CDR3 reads CATRAGTQNTGELFF. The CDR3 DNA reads TGTGCCACCAGAGCCGGGACACAAAACACCGGGGAGCTGTTTTTT.

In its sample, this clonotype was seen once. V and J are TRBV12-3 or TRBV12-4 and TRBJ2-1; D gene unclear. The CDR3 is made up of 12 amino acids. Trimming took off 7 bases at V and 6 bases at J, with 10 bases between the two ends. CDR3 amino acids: CASMGCSNEQFF. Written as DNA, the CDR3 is TGTGCCAGCATGGGGTGTAGCAATGAGCAGTTCTTC.

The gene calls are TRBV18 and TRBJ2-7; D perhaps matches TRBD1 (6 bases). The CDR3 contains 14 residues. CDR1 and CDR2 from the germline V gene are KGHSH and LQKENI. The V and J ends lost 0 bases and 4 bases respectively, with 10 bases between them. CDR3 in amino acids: CASSPPDRRYEQYV. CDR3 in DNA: TGTGCCAGCTCACCACCAGACAGGCGGTACGAGCAGTACGTC.

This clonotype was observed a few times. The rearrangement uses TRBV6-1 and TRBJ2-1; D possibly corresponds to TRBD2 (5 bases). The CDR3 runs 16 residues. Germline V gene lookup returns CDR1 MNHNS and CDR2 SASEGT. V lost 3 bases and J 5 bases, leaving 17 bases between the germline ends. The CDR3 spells CASSDYRTGLNNEQFF. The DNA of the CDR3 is TGTGCCAGCAGTGACTATCGGACTGGCCTAAACAATGAGCAGTTCTTC.

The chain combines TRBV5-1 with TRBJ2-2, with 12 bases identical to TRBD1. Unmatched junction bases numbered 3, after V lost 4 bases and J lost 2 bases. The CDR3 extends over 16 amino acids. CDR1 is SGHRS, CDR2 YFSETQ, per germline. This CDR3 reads CASSDGTGGNTGELFF. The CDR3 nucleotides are TGCGCCAGCAGCGACGGGACAGGGGGCAACACCGGGGAGCTGTTTTTT.

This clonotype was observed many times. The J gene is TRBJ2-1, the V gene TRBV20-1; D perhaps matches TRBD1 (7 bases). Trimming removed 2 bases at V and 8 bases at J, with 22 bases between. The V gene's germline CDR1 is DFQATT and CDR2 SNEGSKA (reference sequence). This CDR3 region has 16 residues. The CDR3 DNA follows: TGCAGTGCTAGAACGTTCGCTAGCGCCCAGGGGGATGAGCAGTTCTTC. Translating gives CSARTFASAQGDEQFF.

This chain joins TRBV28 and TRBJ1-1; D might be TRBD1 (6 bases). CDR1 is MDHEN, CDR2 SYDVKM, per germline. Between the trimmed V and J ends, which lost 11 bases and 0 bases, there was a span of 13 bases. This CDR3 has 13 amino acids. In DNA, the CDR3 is TGTGCCGCCAGGACAGATATGAACACTGAAGCTTTCTTT. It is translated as CAARTDMNTEAFF.

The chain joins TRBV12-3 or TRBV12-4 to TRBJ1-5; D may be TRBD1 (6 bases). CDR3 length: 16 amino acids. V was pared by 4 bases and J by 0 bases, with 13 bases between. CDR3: CASSSTGLYSNQPQHF. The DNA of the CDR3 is TGTGCCAGCAGTTCGACAGGACTCTATAGCAATCAGCCCCAGCATTTT.

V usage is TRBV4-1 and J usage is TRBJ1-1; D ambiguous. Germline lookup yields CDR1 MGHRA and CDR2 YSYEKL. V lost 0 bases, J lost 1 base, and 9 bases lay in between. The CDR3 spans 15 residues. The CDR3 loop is CASSQDQSQNTEAFF. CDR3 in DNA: TGCGCCAGCAGCCAAGATCAGAGCCAGAACACTGAAGCTTTCTTT.

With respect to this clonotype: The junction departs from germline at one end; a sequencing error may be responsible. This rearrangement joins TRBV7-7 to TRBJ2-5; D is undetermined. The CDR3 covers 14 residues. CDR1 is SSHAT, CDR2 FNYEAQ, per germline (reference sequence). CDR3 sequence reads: CASSLGDGGETQYF. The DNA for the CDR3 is TGTGCTAGCAGCTTAGGAGATGGTGGGGAGACCCAGTACTTC.

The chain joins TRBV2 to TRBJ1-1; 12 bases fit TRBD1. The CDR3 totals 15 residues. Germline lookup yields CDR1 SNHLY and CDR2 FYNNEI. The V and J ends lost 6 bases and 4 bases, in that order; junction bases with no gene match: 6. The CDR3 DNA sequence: TGTGCCAGCAGAGATGGGACAGGGGGCTTCACTGAAGCTTTCTTT. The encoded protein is CASRDGTGGFTEAFF. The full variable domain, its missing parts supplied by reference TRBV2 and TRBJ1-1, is EPEVTQTPSHQVTQMGQEVILRCVPISNHLYFYWYRQILGQKVEFLVSFYNNEISEKSEIFDDQFSVERPDGSNFTLKIRSTKLEDSAMYFCASRDGTGGFTEAFFGQGTRLTVV.

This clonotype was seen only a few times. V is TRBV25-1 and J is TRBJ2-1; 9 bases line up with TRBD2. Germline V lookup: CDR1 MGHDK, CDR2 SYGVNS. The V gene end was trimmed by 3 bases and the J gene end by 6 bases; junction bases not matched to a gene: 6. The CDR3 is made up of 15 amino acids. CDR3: CASSEAGGLSNEQFF. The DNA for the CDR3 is TGTGCCAGCAGTGAGGCGGGAGGGTTATCCAATGAGCAGTTCTTC.

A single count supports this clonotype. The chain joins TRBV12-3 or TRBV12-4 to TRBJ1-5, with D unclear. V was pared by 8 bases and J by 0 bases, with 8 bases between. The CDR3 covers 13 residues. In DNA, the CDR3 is TGTGCCAGCCAAGGAAATAGCAATCAGCCCCAGCATTTT. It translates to CASQGNSNQPQHF.

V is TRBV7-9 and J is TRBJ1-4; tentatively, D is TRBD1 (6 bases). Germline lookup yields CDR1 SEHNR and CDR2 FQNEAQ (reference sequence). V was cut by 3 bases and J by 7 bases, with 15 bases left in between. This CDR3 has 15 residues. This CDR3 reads CASSLHLGTREKLFF. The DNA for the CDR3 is TGTGCCAGCAGCTTGCATCTCGGGACACGTGAAAAACTGTTTTTT.

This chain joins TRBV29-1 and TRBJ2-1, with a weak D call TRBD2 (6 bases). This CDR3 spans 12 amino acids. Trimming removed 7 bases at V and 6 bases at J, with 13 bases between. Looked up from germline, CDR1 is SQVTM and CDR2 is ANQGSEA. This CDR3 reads CSARRGINEQFF. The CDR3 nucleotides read TGCAGCGCACGGCGCGGGATCAATGAGCAGTTCTTC.

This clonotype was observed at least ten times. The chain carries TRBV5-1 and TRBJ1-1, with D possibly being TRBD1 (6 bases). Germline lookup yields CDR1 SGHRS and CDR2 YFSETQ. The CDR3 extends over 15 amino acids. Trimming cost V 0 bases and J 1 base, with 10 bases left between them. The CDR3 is CASSLGWGANTEAFF. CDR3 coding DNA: TGCGCCAGCAGCTTGGGGTGGGGGGCGAACACTGAAGCTTTCTTT.

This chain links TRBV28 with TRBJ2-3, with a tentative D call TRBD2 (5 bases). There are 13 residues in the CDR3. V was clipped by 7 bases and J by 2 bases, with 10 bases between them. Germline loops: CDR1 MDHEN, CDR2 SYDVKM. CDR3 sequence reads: CASKRTSTDTQYF. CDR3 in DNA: TGTGCCAGCAAACGGACTTCCACAGATACGCAGTATTTT.

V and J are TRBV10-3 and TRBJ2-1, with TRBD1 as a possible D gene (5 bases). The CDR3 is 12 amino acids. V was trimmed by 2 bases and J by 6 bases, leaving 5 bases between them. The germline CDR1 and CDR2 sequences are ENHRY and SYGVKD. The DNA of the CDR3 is TGTGCCATCAGTGAGAGGGGCAATGAGCAGTTCTTC. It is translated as CAISERGNEQFF.

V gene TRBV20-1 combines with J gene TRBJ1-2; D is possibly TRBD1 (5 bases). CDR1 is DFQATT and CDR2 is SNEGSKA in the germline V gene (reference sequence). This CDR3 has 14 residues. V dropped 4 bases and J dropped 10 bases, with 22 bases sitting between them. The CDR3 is CSAIPSQGFFDYTF. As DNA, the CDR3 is TGCAGTGCTATTCCCTCCCAGGGTTTTTTCGACTACACCTTC.

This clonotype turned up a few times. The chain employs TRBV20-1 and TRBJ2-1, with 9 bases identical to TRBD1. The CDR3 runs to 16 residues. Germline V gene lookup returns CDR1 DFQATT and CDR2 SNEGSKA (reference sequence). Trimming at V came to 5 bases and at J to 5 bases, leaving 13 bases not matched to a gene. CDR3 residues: CSAGGPGQGIDNEQFF. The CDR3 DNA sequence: TGCAGTGCTGGAGGACCGGGACAGGGCATCGACAATGAGCAGTTCTTC.

The CDR3 DNA is TGTGCCAGCAGTGAAACCGCCTTGGCTGCAGATGGCTACACCTTC. As protein: CASSETALAADGYTF. The chain combines TRBV2 with TRBJ1-2; D is undetermined. The CDR3 is made up of 15 amino acids. Trimming stripped 2 bases from V and 6 bases from J, with 16 bases between. The V gene's germline CDR1 is SNHLY and CDR2 FYNNEI.

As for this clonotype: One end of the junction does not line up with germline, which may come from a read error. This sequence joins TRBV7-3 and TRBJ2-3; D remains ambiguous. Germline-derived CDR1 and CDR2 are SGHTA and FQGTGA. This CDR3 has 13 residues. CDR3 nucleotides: TGTACCAGCAGCTTAACGTTCACAGATACGCAGTATTTT. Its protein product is CTSSLTFTDTQYF.

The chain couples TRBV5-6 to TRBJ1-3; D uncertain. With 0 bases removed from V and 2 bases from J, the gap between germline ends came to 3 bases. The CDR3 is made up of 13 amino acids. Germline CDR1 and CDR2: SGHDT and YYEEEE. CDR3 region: CASSLGAGNTIYF. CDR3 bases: TGTGCCAGCAGCTTGGGGGCTGGAAACACCATATATTTT.

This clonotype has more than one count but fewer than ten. The CDR3 loop is CASSPGAGNQETQYF. The CDR3 DNA reads as TGCGCCAGCAGCCCCGGAGCGGGAAACCAAGAGACCCAGTACTTC. V and J are TRBV5-1 and TRBJ2-5; 7 bases map to TRBD2. The germline gives CDR1 SGHRS, CDR2 YFSETQ. The CDR3 extends over 15 amino acids. J was trimmed by 0 bases and V by 4 bases; bases with no gene match: 6.

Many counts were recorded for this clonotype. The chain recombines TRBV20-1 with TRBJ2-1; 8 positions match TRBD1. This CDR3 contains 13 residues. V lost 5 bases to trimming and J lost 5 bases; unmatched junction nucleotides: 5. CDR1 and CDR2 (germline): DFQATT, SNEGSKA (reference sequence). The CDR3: CSAVPGQDNEQFF. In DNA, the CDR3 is TGCAGTGCTGTCCCGGGACAGGACAATGAGCAGTTCTTC.

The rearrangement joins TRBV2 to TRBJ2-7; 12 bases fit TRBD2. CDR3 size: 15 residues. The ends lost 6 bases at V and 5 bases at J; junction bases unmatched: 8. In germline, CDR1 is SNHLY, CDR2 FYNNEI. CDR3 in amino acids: CASSLLAGGPHEQYV. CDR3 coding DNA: TGTGCCAGCAGCCTTCTAGCGGGAGGGCCTCACGAGCAGTACGTC.

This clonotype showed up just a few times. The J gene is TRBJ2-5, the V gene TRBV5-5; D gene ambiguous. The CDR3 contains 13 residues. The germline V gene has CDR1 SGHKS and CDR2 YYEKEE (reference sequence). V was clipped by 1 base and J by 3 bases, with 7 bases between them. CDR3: CASSLLTKETQYF. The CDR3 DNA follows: TGTGCCAGCAGCTTGCTTACAAAAGAGACCCAGTACTTC.